One sample yielded the 11 T cell receptor beta chains listed below, sequenced in a study of CD8 T cells in Susac syndrome. When the RNA was reverse transcribed, random hexamers were used with an input of about 0.5 to 1 ug. TCRdb used MiXCR to reprocess the immunoSEQ multiplex PCR reads, holding one entry per CDR3 protein. The sample consists of about 200,000 distinct CDR3 sequences, 90% to 95% of them appearing once. Material for sequencing was CD4+ T cells from PBMCs. These receptors all stem from a human donor in good health.

V is TRBV3-1 and J is TRBJ2-1, with unresolved D. The V gene lost 3 bases and the J gene lost 0 bases, with 9 bases spanning the gap. Germline CDR1 LGHDT, CDR2 YNNKEL (reference sequence). The CDR3 loop spans 15 amino acids. CDR3 in amino acids: CASSQSVSSYNEQFF. CDR3 in DNA: TGTGCCAGCAGCCAGAGCGTCAGCTCCTACAATGAGCAGTTCTTC.

The chain recombines TRBV6-6 with TRBJ1-1; TRBD1 might be the D (5 bases). This CDR3 comprises 13 residues. V was cut by 7 bases and J by 3 bases, with 12 bases left in between. Germline V gene sequence: CDR1 MNHNY, CDR2 SVGAGI (reference sequence). CDR3 sequence reads: CASMDTRDTEAFF. The CDR3 DNA reads TGTGCCAGCATGGACACGCGGGACACTGAAGCTTTCTTT.

V is TRBV5-4 and J is TRBJ2-7; 14 nucleotides align to TRBD2. The V gene end was trimmed by 1 base and the J gene end by 5 bases; junction bases not matched to a gene: 5. The length of the CDR3 is 16 residues. CDR1 SGHNT and CDR2 YYREEE come from the germline V gene (reference sequence). The CDR3 bases are TGTGCCAGCAGCTTGTATCGGACTAGCGGGAGGAACGAGCAGTACGTC. Translated, it gives CASSLYRTSGRNEQYV.

This clonotype was seen a single time. V and J are TRBV30 and TRBJ1-5; D is unclear. Germline V gives CDR1 GTSNPN, CDR2 SVGIG (reference sequence). Trimming removed 2 bases from V and 3 bases from J, with 8 bases in between. The CDR3 has 13 amino acids. Here the CDR3 DNA reads TGTGCCTGGAGTTTTGGGATCAATCAGCCCCAGCATTTT. This codes for CAWSFGINQPQHF.

The chain is built from TRBV6-6 and TRBJ1-6, with TRBD1 identical over 7 bases. The CDR3 contains 15 residues. V lost 0 bases and J lost 10; bases outside the gene matches: 6. In germline, CDR1 is MNHNY, CDR2 SVGAGI (reference sequence). DNA for the CDR3: TGTGCCAGCAGTTACTCGGGACAGAAATGGTCACCCCTCCACTTT. Amino acid sequence: CASSYSGQKWSPLHF.

This chain connects TRBV29-1 to TRBJ2-3; perhaps TRBD2 as D (7 bases). Germline CDR1 is SQVTM and CDR2 is ANQGSEA. The CDR3 is made up of 13 amino acids. Trimming removed 6 bases at V and 4 bases at J, with 14 bases between. Written as DNA, the CDR3 is TGCAGCGTGGGGGGGCGGTCGGCAGATACGCAGTATTTT. Its translation: CSVGGRSADTQYF.

This sequence joins TRBV27 and TRBJ2-1; D is undetermined. Trimming took off 5 bases at V and 4 bases at J, with 9 bases between the two ends. CDR1 is MNHEY and CDR2 is SMNVEV in the germline V gene (reference sequence). The CDR3 has 13 amino acids. CDR3 nucleotides: TGTGCCAGCAGTGGATCGGCTTACAATGAGCAGTTCTTC. Its translation: CASSGSAYNEQFF.

V usage is TRBV27 and J usage is TRBJ2-5, with unresolved D. CDR1 is MNHEY and CDR2 is SMNVEV in the germline V gene (reference sequence). The CDR3 runs to 14 residues. V lost 6 bases to trimming and J lost 2 bases, with 13 bases between them. The CDR3 here is CASSRMIPQETQYF. CDR3 nucleotide sequence: TGTGCCAGCAGCAGGATGATACCGCAAGAGACCCAGTACTTC.

CDR3 amino acids: CASKAGEVTDTQYF. The CDR3, as DNA: TGTGCCAGCAAAGCGGGAGAGGTCACAGATACGCAGTATTTT. The rearrangement joins TRBV7-9 to TRBJ2-3, with 8 bases aligning to TRBD2. V gave up 7 bases and J gave up 2 bases; unmatched junction bases: 5. Germline CDR1 and CDR2: SEHNR and FQNEAQ (reference sequence). This CDR3 has 14 residues. Full variable domain (missing parts from reference TRBV7-9 and TRBJ2-3): DTGVSQNPRHKITKRGQNVTFRCDPISEHNRLYWYRQTLGQGPEFLTYFQNEAQLEKSRLLSDRFSAERPKGSFSTLEIQRTEQGDSAMYLCASKAGEVTDTQYFGPGTRLTVL.

The rearrangement links TRBV4-1 to TRBJ2-1; TRBD2 agrees at 9 bases. Germline lookup yields CDR1 MGHRA and CDR2 YSYEKL. V shed 4 bases, J shed 6 bases, and the junction held 4 bases outside the gene matches. The CDR3 runs 14 residues. This CDR3 reads CASSLTSGLNEQFF. The CDR3 nucleotides are TGCGCCAGCAGCCTGACTAGCGGACTCAATGAGCAGTTCTTC.

This clonotype was seen just once. The CDR3 reads CSARRGGRGYTF. The CDR3 nucleotides read TGCAGTGCTAGAAGGGGAGGCAGAGGCTACACCTTC. This sequence joins TRBV20-1 and TRBJ1-2, with a possible D match to TRBD1 (5 bases). V shed 2 bases and J shed 8 bases, with 12 bases lying between them. Germline CDR1 DFQATT, CDR2 SNEGSKA (reference sequence). The CDR3 consists of 12 residues.